Below, 12 T cell receptor beta chains from the same sample are listed, as sequenced in a study of CD8 T cells in ankylosing spondylitis. Whole-study findings and limits: Apparently characteristic of ankylosing spondylitis blood was a TCR beta motif (under ten highly homologous variants).

Which antigens these TCRs recognize remains unknown. TCRdb reprocessed the 5' RACE reads via MiXCR and lists one record per CDR3 protein. Among about 510,000 distinct CDR3 sequences listed, 5.3% were seen once. Material for sequencing was blood, either unsorted or a sorted T cell fraction (not recorded which). The receptors derive from a male donor with ankylosing spondylitis.

This clonotype was seen ten or more times. CDR3 in amino acids: CASSLDASIHTQYF. CDR3 in DNA: TGTGCCAGCAGCTTGGATGCTAGTATCCATACGCAGTATTTT. The rearrangement uses TRBV5-6 and TRBJ2-3; the D is unclear. The CDR3 runs to 14 residues. Germline loops: CDR1 SGHDT, CDR2 YYEEEE. Trimming left V 0 bases short and J 7 bases short, with 12 bases between.

In this sample, this clonotype turned up a few times. V and J are TRBV25-1 and TRBJ2-6; D call uncertain. CDR3 length: 16 residues. V was trimmed by 7 bases and J by 2 bases, leaving 15 bases between them. CDR1 MGHDK and CDR2 SYGVNS come from the germline V gene. The CDR3 is CASMRHGFPGANVLTF. CDR3 sequence (DNA): TGTGCCAGCATGCGTCACGGGTTTCCTGGGGCCAACGTCCTGACTTTC. The full variable domain, rest sourced from reference TRBV25-1 and TRBJ2-6, is EADIYQTPRYLVIGTGKKITLECSQTMGHDKMYWYQQDPGMELHLIHYSYGVNSTEKGDLSSESTVSRIRTEHFPLTLESARPSHTSQYLCASMRHGFPGANVLTFGAGSRLTVL.

This clonotype occurred many times. At one end the junction does not follow the germline gene, possibly because of a read error. This chain joins TRBV6-2 or TRBV6-3 and TRBJ1-4; 9 bases match TRBD1. The CDR3 spans 12 residues. CDR1 is MNHEY and CDR2 is SVGEGT in the germline V gene. CDR3 residues: CASSETHRDRAF. The DNA of the CDR3 is TGTGCCAGCAGCGAAACTCACCGGGACAGGGCTTTT.

This sequence joins TRBV6-2 or TRBV6-3 and TRBJ2-1; weak D call: TRBD1 (5 bases). Germline loops: CDR1 MNHEY, CDR2 SVGEGT. The CDR3 runs to 13 residues. V lost 7 bases and J lost 2, with 9 bases in between. CDR3 sequence: CASTPDTYNEQFF. The CDR3, as DNA: TGTGCCAGCACCCCGGACACCTACAATGAGCAGTTCTTC.

This clonotype was seen ten or more times. This chain links TRBV12-3 or TRBV12-4 with TRBJ2-7, with 8 bases aligning to TRBD2. The CDR3 totals 15 residues. V trimming: 6 bases; J trimming: 1 base; junction bases outside the gene matches: 8. The CDR3 here is CASSKLAVISYEQYF. The CDR3 DNA is TGTGCCAGCAGCAAACTAGCGGTGATATCCTACGAGCAGTACTTC.

The chain carries TRBV11-1 and TRBJ2-1; D call uncertain. This CDR3 is 12 amino acids long. V shed 5 bases and J shed 12 bases, with 14 bases lying between them. Germline assignment: CDR1 SGHAT and CDR2 FQDESV (reference sequence). CDR3 DNA: TGTGCCAGCAGCCCATTGGTGGAGACGCAGTTCTTC. Amino acids: CASSPLVETQFF.

The genes are TRBV27 and TRBJ1-1; D unclear. The V gene's germline CDR1 is MNHEY and CDR2 SMNVEV (reference sequence). This CDR3 has 14 amino acids. V was trimmed by 8 bases and J by 5 bases, leaving 18 bases between them. This CDR3 reads CASRREGLETEAFF. Written as DNA, the CDR3 is TGTGCCAGCCGCCGGGAAGGTCTGGAAACTGAAGCTTTCTTT.

This clonotype was observed at least ten times. The chain carries TRBV29-1 and TRBJ2-3, with 7 bases that match TRBD2. V trimming: 2 bases; J trimming: 1 base; junction bases outside the gene matches: 9. CDR3 size: 16 residues. CDR1 and CDR2 from the germline V gene are SQVTM and ANQGSEA. The CDR3 here is CSVEKTAGTGTDTQYF. The CDR3 DNA reads TGCAGCGTTGAAAAGACAGCGGGGACCGGCACAGATACGCAGTATTTT.

The chain recombines TRBV6-1 with TRBJ2-2, with D unresolved. Germline CDR1 reads MNHNS; CDR2 reads SASEGT. Trimming took off 5 bases at V and 3 bases at J, with 13 bases between the two ends. This CDR3 has 15 amino acids. CDR3 sequence reads: CASSTGSGHTGELFF. The CDR3 DNA reads TGTGCCAGCAGTACCGGTTCGGGTCACACCGGGGAGCTGTTTTTT.

Ten or more counts support this clonotype. J is TRBJ2-7 and V is TRBV20-1; 12 bases match TRBD2. In germline, CDR1 is DFQATT, CDR2 SNEGSKA (reference sequence). The CDR3 has 19 amino acids. J gave up 0 bases and V 2 bases, and 14 bases lay outside the gene matches. The CDR3 region has the DNA TGCAGTGCTAGATCCCCTTGGACTAGCGGGGCCGTATCCTCCTACGAGCAGTACTTC. This codes for CSARSPWTSGAVSSYEQYF.

The chain links TRBV6-5 to TRBJ1-1; the match to TRBD1 covers 9 bases. V shed 4 bases and J 3 bases; nucleotides not matched to a gene: 9. This CDR3 comprises 16 residues. Germline CDR1 MNHEY, CDR2 SVGAGI. The CDR3 nucleotides are TGTGCCAGCAGTTTGCCTGACCGGGACAGGGACACTGAAGCTTTCTTT. Translation gives CASSLPDRDRDTEAFF.

This clonotype has ten or more counts. The chain is built from TRBV7-6 and TRBJ2-3; D remains unclear. Germline V CDR1 and CDR2: SGHVS, FNYEAQ. The CDR3 sequence is 16 residues long. Trimming left V 3 bases short and J 2 bases short, with 15 bases between. The CDR3 is CASSFPAGTLTDTQYF. In DNA form, the CDR3 reads TGTGCCAGCAGCTTCCCGGCAGGAACTCTCACAGATACGCAGTATTTT.